This TCR beta chain was found in a study of Graves' ophthalmopathy and Graves' hyperthyroidism. The sequenced template was RNA, covering the TCR beta CDR3 region. RT-PCR was first run with HTBI primers, then multiplex PCR in a second round. A single record per CDR3 protein comes from TCRdb applying MiXCR to the multiplex PCR reads. The sample shows hundreds of thousands of distinct CDR3 sequences, approximately 22% of them seen only once. This clonotype showed up many times. The PBMCs had their origin in less than 13 ml of fresh peripheral blood. The CDR3 is 15 amino acids. V was trimmed by 0 bases and J by 4 bases, leaving 12 bases between them. Germline values: CDR1 MNHEY, CDR2 SVGAGI.

This sequence was found in a woman under 30 with stable Graves' hyperthyroidism. Some clones in this sample may be carry-over from other donors' samples. The specimen was peripheral blood. The rearrangement links TRBV6-5 to TRBJ2-5; D remains unclear. CDR3 region: CASSYSRPTGETQYF. The DNA for the CDR3 is TGTGCCAGCAGTTACTCGAGACCCACCGGAGAGACCCAGTACTTC.